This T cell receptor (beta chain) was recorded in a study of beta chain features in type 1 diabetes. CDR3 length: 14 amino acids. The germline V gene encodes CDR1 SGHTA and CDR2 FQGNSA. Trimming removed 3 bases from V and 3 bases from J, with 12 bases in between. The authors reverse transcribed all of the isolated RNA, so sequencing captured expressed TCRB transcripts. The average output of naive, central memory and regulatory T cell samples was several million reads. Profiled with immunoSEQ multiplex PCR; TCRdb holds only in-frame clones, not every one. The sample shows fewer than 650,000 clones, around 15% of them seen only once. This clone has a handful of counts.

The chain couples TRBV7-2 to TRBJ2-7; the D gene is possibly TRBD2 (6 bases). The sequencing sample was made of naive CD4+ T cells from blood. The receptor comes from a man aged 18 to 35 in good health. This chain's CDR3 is CASSLTRTHYEQYF. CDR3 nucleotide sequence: TGTGCCAGCAGCTTGACTAGAACCCACTACGAGCAGTACTTC.